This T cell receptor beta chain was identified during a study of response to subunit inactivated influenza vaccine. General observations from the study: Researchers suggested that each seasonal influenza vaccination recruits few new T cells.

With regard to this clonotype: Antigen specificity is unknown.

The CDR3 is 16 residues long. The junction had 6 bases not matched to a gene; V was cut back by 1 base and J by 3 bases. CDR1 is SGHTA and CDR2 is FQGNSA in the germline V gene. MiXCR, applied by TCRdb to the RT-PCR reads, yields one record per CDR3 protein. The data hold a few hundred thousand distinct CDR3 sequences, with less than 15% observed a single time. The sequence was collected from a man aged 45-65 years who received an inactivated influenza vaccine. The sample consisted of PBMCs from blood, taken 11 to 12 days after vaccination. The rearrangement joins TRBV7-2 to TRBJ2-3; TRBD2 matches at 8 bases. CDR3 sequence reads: CASSLDAGGATDTQYF. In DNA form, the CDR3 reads TGTGCCAGCAGCTTAGATGCGGGAGGCGCAACAGATACGCAGTATTTT.